These 25 T cell receptor beta chains were sequenced from one sample in a study of blood T cells in healthy people across ages. For the second PCR, which ran for 7 to 11 cycles, a sample-barcoded 5' primer and a J-beta primer mix were used. From the 5' RACE reads, TCRdb called clonotypes with MiXCR, one entry per CDR3 protein. The data contain over a million distinct CDR3 sequences, roughly 24% of them singletons. The sample was also reused in another study, on T cells of mothers and their children.

Sequenced material: blood. The source is a girl between 2 and 10 years old in good health.

The chain combines TRBV12-3 or TRBV12-4 with TRBJ1-3, with a tentative D call TRBD1 (5 bases). The CDR3 runs to 18 residues. V dropped 6 bases and J dropped 0 bases, with 21 bases sitting between them. The CDR3 coding sequence is TGTGCCAGCAGCCAAGGGACCACCGATCCCCTCTCTGGAAACACCATATATTTT. It is translated as CASSQGTTDPLSGNTIYF.

The genes are TRBV28 and TRBJ2-6; D remains unclear. The V gene's germline CDR1 is MDHEN and CDR2 SYDVKM. There are 16 residues in the CDR3. Trimming cost V 8 bases and J 1 base, with 15 bases left between them. The CDR3 sequence is CASGWLMSSGANVLTF. CDR3 nucleotide sequence: TGTGCCAGCGGGTGGCTTATGTCGTCTGGGGCCAACGTCCTGACTTTC. The full variable domain, in which reference TRBV28 and TRBJ2-6 provide the parts outside the CDR3, is DVKVTQSSRYLVKRTGEKVFLECVQDMDHENMFWYRQDPGLGLRLIYFSYDVKMKEKGDIPEGYSVSREKKERFSLILESASTNQTSMYLCASGWLMSSGANVLTFGAGSRLTVL.

This clonotype showed up just a few times. V usage is TRBV9 and J usage is TRBJ2-7; 7 bases align to TRBD1. Germline V gives CDR1 SGDLS, CDR2 YYNGEE. V dropped 4 bases and J dropped 0; count of bases not matched to a gene: 7. This CDR3 has 15 residues. Written as DNA, the CDR3 is TGTGCCAGCAGCCCAACCGGGACAGTCTCCTACGAGCAGTACTTC. Protein sequence: CASSPTGTVSYEQYF.

This clonotype was seen more than once but under ten times. The chain joins TRBV29-1 to TRBJ1-2; a possible D gene is TRBD1 (6 bases). The CDR3 has 14 residues. V was pared by 6 bases and J by 5 bases, with 19 bases between. CDR1 is SQVTM, CDR2 ANQGSEA, per germline. The CDR3 DNA is TGCAGCGTCGAAATATCAGGGACAAAATATGGCTACACCTTC. Its protein is CSVEISGTKYGYTF.

This clonotype was seen only a few times. J is TRBJ2-5 and V is TRBV7-2, with D maybe TRBD2 (5 bases). Trimming pared 4 bases from V and 13 bases from J, leaving 19 bases between. Germline V CDR1 and CDR2: SGHTA, FQGNSA. The CDR3 spans 13 residues. CDR3 residues: CASSSPSESGLYF. The CDR3 DNA reads as TGTGCCAGCAGCTCTCCTTCAGAGTCCGGACTGTACTTC. Combining the CDR3 with reference TRBV7-2 and TRBJ2-5 gives the whole variable domain GAGVSQSPSNKVTEKGKDVELRCDPISGHTALYWYRQSLGQGLEFLIYFQGNSAPDKSGLPSDRFSAERTGGSVSTLTIQRTQQEDSAVYLCASSSPSESGLYFGPGTRLLVL.

The chain couples TRBV4-3 to TRBJ2-5; TRBD2 matches at 8 bases. TRBJ2-7 explains the end of the DNA better; the J call may be wrong. Germline assignment: CDR1 LGHNA and CDR2 YSLEER. CDR3 length: 17 amino acids. This CDR3 reads CASSQDGDSGTLYEQYF. CDR3 nucleotides: TGCGCCAGCAGCCAAGATGGTGATAGCGGGACACTCTACGAGCAGTACTTC.

This chain links TRBV12-3 or TRBV12-4 with TRBJ1-5; D is unclear. Trimming pared 5 bases from V and 1 base from J, leaving 12 bases between. This CDR3 is built from 15 residues. The CDR3 region has the DNA TGTGCCAGCAGTATGGGCATGGGAAGCAATCAGCCCCAGCATTTT. Translation gives CASSMGMGSNQPQHF.

V gene TRBV10-3 combines with J gene TRBJ1-2, with no clear D. Per germline, CDR1 ENHRY and CDR2 SYGVKD. The CDR3 consists of 15 residues. V was shortened by 3 bases and J by 8 bases, with 19 bases between the two germline ends. The CDR3 sequence: CAISDPPLGLEGYTF. The CDR3 DNA reads TGTGCCATCAGTGACCCTCCCCTAGGCCTAGAGGGCTACACCTTC.

This rearrangement joins TRBV28 to TRBJ1-2; D gene ambiguous. CDR3 size: 16 residues. V was clipped by 4 bases and J by 6 bases, with 21 bases between them. Germline CDR1 reads MDHEN; CDR2 reads SYDVKM. The CDR3 sequence: CASSSGSLLNLDGYTF. CDR3 sequence (DNA): TGTGCCAGCAGTTCGGGTTCCCTCCTAAACCTGGATGGCTACACCTTC.

The chain recombines TRBV29-1 with TRBJ1-1; D remains ambiguous. Looked up from germline, CDR1 is SQVTM and CDR2 is ANQGSEA. The CDR3 loop spans 13 amino acids. V gave up 4 bases and J gave up 0 bases, with 9 bases separating them. DNA of the CDR3: TGCAGCGTTGTCAAGCCCATGAACACTGAAGCTTTCTTT. Translated, it gives CSVVKPMNTEAFF. The whole variable domain, filled in from reference TRBV29-1 and TRBJ1-1, reads SAVISQKPSRDICQRGTSLTIQCQVDSQVTMMFWYRQQPGQSLTLIATANQGSEATYESGFVIDKFPISRPNLTFSTLTVSNMSPEDSSIYLCSVVKPMNTEAFFGQGTRLTVV.

This chain connects TRBV9 to TRBJ1-1, with TRBD1 matching 8 bases. This CDR3 is built from 16 residues. Trimming at V came to 3 bases and at J to 1 base, leaving 8 bases not matched to a gene. CDR1 is SGDLS and CDR2 is YYNGEE in the germline V gene. The CDR3 region has the DNA TGTGCCAGCAGCGCCAGCTCAGGGGGCTGGAACACTGAAGCTTTCTTT. This translates into CASSASSGGWNTEAFF. Drawing the rest from reference TRBV9 and TRBJ1-1, the complete variable domain is DSGVTQTPKHLITATGQRVTLRCSPRSGDLSVYWYQQSLDQGLQFLIQYYNGEERAKGNILERFSAQQFPDLHSELNLSSLELGDSALYFCASSASSGGWNTEAFFGQGTRLTVV.

This rearrangement joins TRBV14 to TRBJ2-5; no firm D call. Looked up from germline, CDR1 is SGHDN and CDR2 is FVKESK. The ends were cut back, 4 bases at V and 5 bases at J, with 11 bases in the middle. The CDR3 consists of 13 residues. The CDR3 coding sequence is TGTGCCAGCAGCCCCCTTCGGCCGGAGACCCAGTACTTC. Its protein is CASSPLRPETQYF.

The chain uses TRBV6-5 and TRBJ2-1, with 9 bases matching TRBD2. CDR1 MNHEY and CDR2 SVGAGI come from the germline V gene. The CDR3 extends over 16 amino acids. Trimming at V came to 0 bases and at J to 6 bases, leaving 6 bases not matched to a gene. CDR3 sequence (DNA): TGTGCCAGCAGTTACTCCCCTAGCGGGATTTTCAATGAGCAGTTCTTC. Translation gives CASSYSPSGIFNEQFF.

This clonotype was observed a few times. This sequence joins TRBV29-1 and TRBJ2-7; TRBD2 matches at 7 bases. The CDR3 covers 14 residues. The J segment lost 0 bases and the V segment lost 6 bases, leaving 8 bases of the junction unmatched. Germline V gene sequence: CDR1 SQVTM, CDR2 ANQGSEA. CDR3 amino acids: CSVTPSGNSYEQYF. In DNA, the CDR3 is TGCAGCGTAACGCCTAGCGGAAACTCCTACGAGCAGTACTTC.

V is TRBV11-2 and J is TRBJ2-2; D remains ambiguous. CDR1 is SGHAT, CDR2 FQNNGV, per germline. Trimming took off 2 bases at V and 2 bases at J, with 9 bases between the two ends. The CDR3 runs 15 residues. The DNA of the CDR3 is TGTGCCAGCAGCTTAAGGTGGACCAACACCGGGGAGCTGTTTTTT. Amino acid sequence: CASSLRWTNTGELFF.

This clonotype was counted a few times. The chain combines TRBV20-1 with TRBJ2-1; perhaps TRBD1 as D (5 bases). The tail of the sequence fits TRBJ2-7 better, so the J call may be wrong. CDR3 size: 13 residues. Per the germline V gene, CDR1 is DFQATT and CDR2 is SNEGSKA (reference sequence). CDR3 in DNA: TGCAGTGCTAGGCACGACAGCCTAATCGAGCAGTACTTC. It encodes CSARHDSLIEQYF.

In DNA, the CDR3 is TGTGCCAGCAGTGAGGGTAGCGGGGGCGACCAAGAGACCCAGTACTTC. Protein sequence: CASSEGSGGDQETQYF. This sequence joins TRBV6-1 and TRBJ2-1; 9 bases agree with TRBD2. With the DNA end fitting TRBJ2-5 better, the J assignment may be wrong. CDR1 MNHNS and CDR2 SASEGT come from the germline V gene. The CDR3 contains 16 residues.

The chain carries TRBV4-1 and TRBJ2-3; weak D call: TRBD1 (5 bases). V lost 6 bases, J lost 1 base, and 14 bases lay in between. The CDR3 spans 15 residues. Germline-derived CDR1 and CDR2 are MGHRA and YSYEKL. The CDR3 reads CASRGPGLGTDTQYF. As DNA, the CDR3 is TGCGCCAGCAGGGGGCCCGGATTGGGCACAGATACGCAGTATTTT.

This clonotype came up a few times. The chain links TRBV28 to TRBJ2-5; the D gene is possibly TRBD1 (6 bases). Trimming removed 3 bases at V and 7 bases at J, with 18 bases between. Germline V gene sequence: CDR1 MDHEN, CDR2 SYDVKM. The CDR3 has 15 residues. The CDR3 is CASSFYREGSPTQYF. CDR3 nucleotides: TGTGCCAGCAGTTTCTACAGGGAAGGCTCTCCGACCCAGTACTTC.

This chain links TRBV7-2 with TRBJ2-1, with 7 bases identical to TRBD2. The CDR3 consists of 14 residues. J lost 6 bases, V lost 11 bases, and 13 bases had no gene match. Germline-derived CDR1 and CDR2 are SGHTA and FQGNSA. CDR3 bases: TGTGCCTCGGGCAGGGAGGGACCACGCAATGAGCAGTTCTTC. This codes for CASGREGPRNEQFF.

The genes are TRBV5-1 and TRBJ1-4, with 7 bases aligning to TRBD1. CDR1 is SGHRS, CDR2 YFSETQ, per germline. The V segment lost 3 bases and the J segment 2 bases; nucleotides outside the gene matches: 4. This CDR3 has 15 residues. The CDR3 DNA sequence: TGCGCCAGCAGCTCAGGGGGGTTGACTAATGAAAAACTGTTTTTT. It codes for CASSSGGLTNEKLFF.

In this sample, this clonotype turned up a few times. V gene TRBV6-6 combines with J gene TRBJ2-5; D is possibly TRBD2 (5 bases). CDR3 length: 12 residues. The germline V gene encodes CDR1 MNHNY and CDR2 SVGAGI (reference sequence). V was shortened by 7 bases and J by 5 bases, with 11 bases between the two germline ends. The CDR3 spells CASMGVMETQYF. CDR3 DNA sequence: TGTGCCAGCATGGGAGTAATGGAGACCCAGTACTTC.

V gene TRBV5-1 combines with J gene TRBJ1-1; 7 positions match TRBD1. This CDR3 spans 13 amino acids. The J segment lost 11 bases and the V segment lost 0 bases, leaving 7 bases of the junction unmatched. Germline V lookup: CDR1 SGHRS, CDR2 YFSETQ. CDR3 bases: TGCGCCAGCAGCTTGGATGGGACAGTCAAGGCTTTCTTT. It is translated as CASSLDGTVKAFF.

Only a few counts were recorded for this clonotype. This chain connects TRBV4-1 to TRBJ2-4; D is uncertain. The V gene lost 1 base and the J gene lost 7 bases, with 26 bases spanning the gap. CDR3 length: 19 residues. Germline CDR1 reads MGHRA; CDR2 reads YSYEKL. CDR3 amino acids: CASSQGSLESLGKQNIQYF. CDR3 in DNA: TGCGCCAGCAGCCAAGGTAGTTTGGAGAGCTTGGGGAAACAGAACATTCAGTACTTC.

This clonotype has more than one count but fewer than ten. The rearrangement joins TRBV28 to TRBJ2-5; 11 nucleotides align to TRBD2. The DNA end is a closer match to TRBJ2-7, so the J assignment may be wrong. The CDR3 runs 15 residues. Germline CDR1 reads MDHEN; CDR2 reads SYDVKM. Here the CDR3 DNA reads TGTGCCAGCCGTCTGACTAGCGGGGCGCTCTACGAGCAGTACTTC. Encoded protein: CASRLTSGALYEQYF.